The 29 T cell receptor beta chains below were found in one sample sequenced in a study of cytomegalovirus exposure and HLA in healthy donors. Researchers ran the PCR with 60 Vbeta and 13 Jbeta primers. Method: immunoSEQ multiplex PCR; TCRdb's copy keeps in-frame clones and lacks some. The sample contains under 250,000 clones, more than 75% of which appear only once. Sequences were obtained from PBMCs. The receptors stem from a human donor in good health.

In this sample, this clone turned up a few times. The CDR3 DNA sequence: TGTGCCAGCTCACCTTCCTCAGGGGAATCGGTATATAGCAATCAGCCCCAGCATTTT. Protein sequence: CASSPSSGESVYSNQPQHF. The chain has TRBV18 and TRBJ1-5; D possibly corresponds to TRBD1 (6 bases). CDR1 is KGHSH, CDR2 LQKENI, per germline. This CDR3 spans 19 amino acids. Trimming left V 3 bases short and J 0 bases short, with 21 bases between.

V usage is TRBV18 and J usage is TRBJ2-5; a possible D gene is TRBD2 (6 bases). Trimming removed 6 bases from V and 2 bases from J, with 22 bases in between. This CDR3 has 17 residues. Looked up from germline, CDR1 is KGHSH and CDR2 is LQKENI. DNA of the CDR3: TGTGCCAGCTCGTCATTAAGGGCGGGATCTCTACAAGAGACCCAGTACTTC. Its protein product is CASSSLRAGSLQETQYF.

This chain uses TRBV5-1 with TRBJ1-1; 9 positions agree with TRBD1. Germline assignment: CDR1 SGHRS and CDR2 YFSETQ. Trimming removed 4 bases from V and 5 bases from J; junction bases left unmatched: 6. The CDR3 loop spans 14 amino acids. The CDR3 loop is CASSRDREGTEAFF. The CDR3 nucleotides are TGCGCCAGCAGCAGGGACAGGGAAGGAACTGAAGCTTTCTTT.

This chain joins TRBV5-4 and TRBJ1-5; D is ambiguous. The CDR3 runs 16 residues. V was cut by 3 bases and J by 0 bases, with 13 bases left in between. Germline values: CDR1 SGHNT, CDR2 YYREEE (reference sequence). The CDR3, as DNA: TGTGCCAGCAGCTCCGGCGGCGGCGATAGCAATCAGCCCCAGCATTTT. This sequence encodes CASSSGGGDSNQPQHF.

The rearrangement uses TRBV9 and TRBJ2-7, with D possibly TRBD2 on 6 matching bases. The CDR3 is 14 residues long. Germline CDR1 SGDLS, CDR2 YYNGEE. Trimming took off 2 bases at V and 7 bases at J, with 16 bases between the two ends. CDR3 residues: CASSVDGSPTEQYF. In DNA form, the CDR3 reads TGTGCCAGCAGCGTTGACGGGAGCCCTACGGAGCAGTACTTC.

Concerning this clone: One end of the junction is discordant with germline, which a read error may explain. The same CDR3 arises from other DNA sequences in this sample as well. The rearrangement joins TRBV6-5 to TRBJ2-1, with 7 bases lining up with TRBD1. The CDR3 spans 14 residues. Germline V gives CDR1 MNHEY, CDR2 SVGAGI. The CDR3 DNA reads TGCGCCAGCAGTTACTCGACAGGGTTGAATGAGCAGTTCTTC. This translates into CASSYSTGLNEQFF.

The chain carries TRBV5-1 and TRBJ2-2; perhaps TRBD2 as D (5 bases). CDR1 and CDR2 (germline): SGHRS, YFSETQ. This CDR3 region has 15 residues. V gave up 4 bases and J gave up 0 bases, with 10 bases separating them. In DNA form, the CDR3 reads TGCGCCAGCAGCGGAACACTAGCGAACACCGGGGAGCTGTTTTTT. Translated: CASSGTLANTGELFF.

V gene TRBV6-5 combines with J gene TRBJ2-1; 13 bases map to TRBD2. The J segment lost 7 bases and the V segment lost 4 bases, leaving 4 bases of the junction unmatched. The CDR3 contains 15 residues. Germline CDR1 and CDR2: MNHEY and SVGAGI. For the CDR3, the DNA is TGTGCCAGCAGTTGGACTAGCGGGAGTATAAATGAGCAGTTCTTC. This codes for CASSWTSGSINEQFF.

This rearrangement joins TRBV9 to TRBJ2-5; 8 bases agree with TRBD2. CDR3 length: 16 amino acids. Germline values: CDR1 SGDLS, CDR2 YYNGEE. J was trimmed by 2 bases and V by 0 bases; bases with no gene match: 6. This CDR3 reads CASSVDQGGGQETQYF. DNA for the CDR3: TGTGCCAGCAGCGTAGATCAGGGCGGGGGGCAAGAGACCCAGTACTTC.

This clone was seen once. The chain employs TRBV6-6 and TRBJ1-5; maybe TRBD1 (5 bases). Germline CDR1 is MNHNY and CDR2 is SVGAGI (reference sequence). The CDR3 extends over 14 amino acids. V was pared by 5 bases and J by 7 bases, with 15 bases between. CDR3 sequence: CASSQGGARQPQHF. In DNA form, the CDR3 reads TGTGCCAGCAGTCAAGGCGGGGCGCGGCAGCCCCAGCATTTT.

The rearrangement uses TRBV11-2 and TRBJ2-5; unclear D gene. The CDR3 runs 15 residues. Trimming shortened V by 5 bases and J by 0 bases, and 13 bases separated the two germline ends. Germline lookup yields CDR1 SGHAT and CDR2 FQNNGV. The CDR3 DNA sequence: TGTGCCAGCAGCCGTACGCGGCGGAACCAAGAGACCCAGTACTTC. Encoded protein: CASSRTRRNQETQYF.

The J gene is TRBJ2-2, the V gene TRBV7-3; D is uncertain. The V and J ends lost 1 base and 3 bases respectively, with 6 bases between them. The CDR3 loop spans 14 amino acids. Germline V gives CDR1 SGHTA, CDR2 FQGTGA. DNA for the CDR3: TGTGCCAGCAGCTTAATATCAGACACCGGGGAGCTGTTTTTT. This codes for CASSLISDTGELFF.

This chain links TRBV7-9 with TRBJ1-4; tentative D call: TRBD1 (6 bases). Germline CDR1 is SEHNR and CDR2 is FQNEAQ (reference sequence). Trimming took off 1 base at V and 8 bases at J, with 14 bases between the two ends. The CDR3 spans 15 residues. CDR3 amino acids: CASSLGVRGYEKLFF. The CDR3, as DNA: TGTGCCAGCAGCTTAGGCGTCAGGGGTTACGAAAAACTGTTTTTT.

V usage is TRBV28 and J usage is TRBJ1-5; D call uncertain. Germline loops: CDR1 MDHEN, CDR2 SYDVKM. The CDR3 length is 14 residues. Trimming removed 8 bases at V and 0 bases at J, with 11 bases between. The CDR3 DNA follows: TGTGCCAGCGTGGGAGGTTATAGCAATCAGCCCCAGCATTTT. Its translation is CASVGGYSNQPQHF.

This clone occurred a few times. J is TRBJ1-4 and V is TRBV4-3, with a weak D call TRBD1 (6 bases). The CDR3 runs 16 residues. The V end lost 1 base, the J end lost 2 bases, and 11 bases lay between the germline ends. Germline CDR1 reads LGHNA; CDR2 reads YSLEER. For the CDR3, the DNA is TGCGCCAGCAGCCAAGGCGGGGGGCAGACTAATGAAAAACTGTTTTTT. Protein product: CASSQGGGQTNEKLFF.

The CDR3 coding sequence is TGTGCCAGCAGCTCTTTGACAGGAGCGAACACCGGGGAGCTGTTTTTT. It encodes CASSSLTGANTGELFF. The V gene is TRBV7-6, the J gene TRBJ2-2, with a possible D match to TRBD1 (6 bases). The CDR3 covers 16 residues. The V gene lost 4 bases and the J gene lost 0 bases, with 12 bases spanning the gap. Germline values: CDR1 SGHVS, CDR2 FNYEAQ.

This chain connects TRBV7-9 to TRBJ1-1, with TRBD1 matching over 7 bases. The germline V gene encodes CDR1 SEHNR and CDR2 FQNEAQ (reference sequence). The V segment lost 5 bases and the J segment 2 bases; nucleotides outside the gene matches: 5. The CDR3 consists of 14 residues. The DNA of the CDR3 is TGTGCCAGCAGCCCCCGACAGGGCAACACTGAAGCTTTCTTT. Residues: CASSPRQGNTEAFF.

The gene calls are TRBV19 and TRBJ1-1; 10 nucleotides align to TRBD1. With V trimmed by 1 base and J by 4 bases, 3 bases remained unmatched. There are 15 residues in the CDR3. Germline V gene data show CDR1 as LNHDA and CDR2 as SQIVND (reference sequence). The CDR3 sequence is CASSIARTGGTEAFF. CDR3 sequence (DNA): TGTGCCAGTAGTATAGCCCGGACAGGGGGCACTGAAGCTTTCTTT.

The chain employs TRBV20-1 and TRBJ1-2, with D hard to call. Trimming removed 3 bases from V and 6 bases from J, with 8 bases in between. Germline CDR1 reads DFQATT; CDR2 reads SNEGSKA (reference sequence). There are 11 residues in the CDR3. The CDR3 coding sequence is TGCAGTGCTAGTTCGGTGAATGGCTACACCTTC. Its translation is CSASSVNGYTF.

The chain joins TRBV7-2 to TRBJ2-1; 9 bases map to TRBD2. After removal of 5 bases from V and 7 bases from J, the junction contained 6 bases not matched to a gene. The CDR3 is 14 amino acids. CDR1 is SGHTA, CDR2 FQGNSA, per germline. CDR3 DNA: TGTGCCAGCAGCGACCGGCGGGGGGGGAATGAGCAGTTCTTC. It yields the protein CASSDRRGGNEQFF.

This chain joins TRBV7-9 and TRBJ2-7; 7 positions agree with TRBD2. Losses at the gene ends were 5 bases for V and 3 bases for J; bases not matched to a gene: 10. Germline V lookup: CDR1 SEHNR, CDR2 FQNEAQ (reference sequence). The CDR3 runs to 15 residues. Here the CDR3 reads CASSKMASGIYEQYF. CDR3 bases: TGTGCCAGCAGCAAAATGGCTAGCGGCATCTACGAGCAGTACTTC.

The J gene is TRBJ1-3, the V gene TRBV7-3; 11 bases are shared with TRBD1. The CDR3 contains 16 residues. CDR1 is SGHTA and CDR2 is FQGTGA in the germline V gene. J was trimmed by 4 bases and V by 5 bases; bases with no gene match: 7. In DNA, the CDR3 is TGTGCCAGCAGCCCTGGACAGGGGGCGCGAGGAAACACCATATATTTT. This sequence encodes CASSPGQGARGNTIYF.

J is TRBJ2-3 and V is TRBV4-1; D is perhaps TRBD1 (5 bases). Germline lookup yields CDR1 MGHRA and CDR2 YSYEKL. V was pared by 0 bases and J by 4 bases, with 17 bases between. This CDR3 has 17 amino acids. DNA for the CDR3: TGCGCCAGCAGCCAAGATGGGGCCTCATTTGGAGCAGATACGCAGTATTTT. Residues: CASSQDGASFGADTQYF.

With respect to this clone: Other DNA sequences in the sample encode the same CDR3. CDR3 sequence reads: CASSLEAGTYEQYF. The CDR3, as DNA: TGTGCCAGCAGCTTAGAGGCGGGGACCTACGAGCAGTACTTC. V and J are TRBV11-2 and TRBJ2-7; a weak D match, TRBD2 (6 bases). This CDR3 is 14 amino acids long. Per germline, CDR1 SGHAT and CDR2 FQNNGV. V was cut by 0 bases and J by 2 bases, with 8 bases left in between.

J is TRBJ2-7 and V is TRBV6-4, with TRBD1 identical over 12 bases. The CDR3 has 18 amino acids. From germline, CDR1 is MRHNA and CDR2 SNTAGT. Trimming took 2 bases from V and 6 from J; bases not matched to a gene: 14. The CDR3 loop is CASSDPGQGASKSREQYF. The CDR3 DNA sequence: TGTGCCAGCAGTGACCCGGGACAGGGGGCGAGTAAGTCTCGCGAGCAGTACTTC.

CDR3 sequence reads: CSVSGGLGETGELFF. The CDR3 DNA reads as TGCAGCGTATCCGGTGGCCTTGGAGAGACCGGGGAGCTGTTTTTT. This rearrangement joins TRBV29-1 to TRBJ2-2, with no clear D. CDR3 size: 15 residues. Trimming took 6 bases from V and 5 from J, leaving 19 bases between them. The germline gives CDR1 SQVTM, CDR2 ANQGSEA.

The V and J genes are TRBV10-3 and TRBJ1-1; possibly TRBD1 for D (5 bases). Germline V lookup: CDR1 ENHRY, CDR2 SYGVKD. The CDR3 is made up of 13 amino acids. V was shortened by 11 bases and J by 0 bases, with 13 bases between the two germline ends. DNA of the CDR3: TGTGCCGCCGTACAGGATCTGAACACTGAAGCTTTCTTT. This encodes CAAVQDLNTEAFF.

In this sample, this clone turned up a few times. V gene TRBV28 combines with J gene TRBJ2-7; maybe TRBD1 (6 bases). The CDR3 covers 15 residues. The germline V gene has CDR1 MDHEN and CDR2 SYDVKM. The V end lost 6 bases, the J end lost 0 bases, and 15 bases lay between the germline ends. This chain's CDR3 is CASRPSPQGSYEQYF. The CDR3 DNA reads as TGTGCCAGCAGACCCTCGCCACAGGGCTCCTACGAGCAGTACTTC.

CDR3 residues: CAWSSLGQGNTEAFF. The CDR3 region has the DNA TGTGCCTGGAGTTCTCTGGGACAGGGTAACACTGAAGCTTTCTTT. The rearrangement joins TRBV30 to TRBJ1-1; TRBD1 aligns across 9 bases. V was clipped by 2 bases and J by 2 bases; unmatched bases: 6. Per germline, CDR1 GTSNPN and CDR2 SVGIG (reference sequence). The CDR3 has 15 amino acids.